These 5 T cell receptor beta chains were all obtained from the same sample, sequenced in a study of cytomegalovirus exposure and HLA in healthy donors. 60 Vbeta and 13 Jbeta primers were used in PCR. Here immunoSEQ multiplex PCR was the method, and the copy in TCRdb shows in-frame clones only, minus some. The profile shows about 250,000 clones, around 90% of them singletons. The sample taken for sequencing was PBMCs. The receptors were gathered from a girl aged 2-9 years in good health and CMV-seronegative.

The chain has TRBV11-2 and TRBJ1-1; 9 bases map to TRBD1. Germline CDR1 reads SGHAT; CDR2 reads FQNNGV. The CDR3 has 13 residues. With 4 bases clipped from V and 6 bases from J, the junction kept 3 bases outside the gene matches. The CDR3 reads CASSWDRVAEAFF. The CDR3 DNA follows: TGTGCCAGCAGCTGGGACAGGGTTGCTGAAGCTTTCTTT.

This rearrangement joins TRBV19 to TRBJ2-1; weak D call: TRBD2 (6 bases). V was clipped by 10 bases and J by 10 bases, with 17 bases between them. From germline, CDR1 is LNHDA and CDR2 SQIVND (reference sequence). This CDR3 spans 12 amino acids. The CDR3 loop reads CATTQGLTEQFF. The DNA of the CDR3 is TGTGCCACTACCCAGGGACTCACGGAGCAGTTCTTC.

In DNA, the CDR3 is TGTGCCGCGGGGCGGGAGGTCTACAATGAGCAGTTCTTC. This gives the protein CAAGREVYNEQFF. The rearrangement joins TRBV2 to TRBJ2-1; 8 nucleotides line up with TRBD2. With 11 bases clipped from V and 3 bases from J, the junction kept 6 bases outside the gene matches. This CDR3 has 13 amino acids. Germline CDR1 and CDR2: SNHLY and FYNNEI.

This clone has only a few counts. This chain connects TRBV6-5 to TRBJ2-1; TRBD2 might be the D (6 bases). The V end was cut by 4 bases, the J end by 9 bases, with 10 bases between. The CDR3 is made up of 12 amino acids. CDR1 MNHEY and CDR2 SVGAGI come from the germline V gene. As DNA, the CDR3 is TGTGCCAGCAGTTCTCGGGACTTTGAGCAGTTCTTC. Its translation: CASSSRDFEQFF.

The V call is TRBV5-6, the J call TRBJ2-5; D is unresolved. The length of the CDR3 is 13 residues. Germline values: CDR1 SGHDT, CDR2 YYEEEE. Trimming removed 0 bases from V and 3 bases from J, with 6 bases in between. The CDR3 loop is CASSLVLKETQYF. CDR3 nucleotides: TGTGCCAGCAGCTTGGTACTAAAAGAGACCCAGTACTTC.